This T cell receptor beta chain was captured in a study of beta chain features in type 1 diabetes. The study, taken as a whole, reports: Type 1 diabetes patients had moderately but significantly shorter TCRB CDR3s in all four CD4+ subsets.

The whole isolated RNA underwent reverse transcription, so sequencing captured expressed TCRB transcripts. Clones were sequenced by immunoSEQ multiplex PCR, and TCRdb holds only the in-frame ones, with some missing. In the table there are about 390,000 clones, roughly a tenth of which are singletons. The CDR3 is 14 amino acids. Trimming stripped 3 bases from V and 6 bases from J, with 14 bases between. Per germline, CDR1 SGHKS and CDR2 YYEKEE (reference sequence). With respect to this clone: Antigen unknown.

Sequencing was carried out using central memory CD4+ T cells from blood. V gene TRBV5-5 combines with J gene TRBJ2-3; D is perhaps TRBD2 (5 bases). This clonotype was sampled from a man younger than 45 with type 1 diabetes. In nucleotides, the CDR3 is TGTGCCAGCAGCTCGGGCCTAGCCCCGGATACGCAGTATTTT. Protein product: CASSSGLAPDTQYF.